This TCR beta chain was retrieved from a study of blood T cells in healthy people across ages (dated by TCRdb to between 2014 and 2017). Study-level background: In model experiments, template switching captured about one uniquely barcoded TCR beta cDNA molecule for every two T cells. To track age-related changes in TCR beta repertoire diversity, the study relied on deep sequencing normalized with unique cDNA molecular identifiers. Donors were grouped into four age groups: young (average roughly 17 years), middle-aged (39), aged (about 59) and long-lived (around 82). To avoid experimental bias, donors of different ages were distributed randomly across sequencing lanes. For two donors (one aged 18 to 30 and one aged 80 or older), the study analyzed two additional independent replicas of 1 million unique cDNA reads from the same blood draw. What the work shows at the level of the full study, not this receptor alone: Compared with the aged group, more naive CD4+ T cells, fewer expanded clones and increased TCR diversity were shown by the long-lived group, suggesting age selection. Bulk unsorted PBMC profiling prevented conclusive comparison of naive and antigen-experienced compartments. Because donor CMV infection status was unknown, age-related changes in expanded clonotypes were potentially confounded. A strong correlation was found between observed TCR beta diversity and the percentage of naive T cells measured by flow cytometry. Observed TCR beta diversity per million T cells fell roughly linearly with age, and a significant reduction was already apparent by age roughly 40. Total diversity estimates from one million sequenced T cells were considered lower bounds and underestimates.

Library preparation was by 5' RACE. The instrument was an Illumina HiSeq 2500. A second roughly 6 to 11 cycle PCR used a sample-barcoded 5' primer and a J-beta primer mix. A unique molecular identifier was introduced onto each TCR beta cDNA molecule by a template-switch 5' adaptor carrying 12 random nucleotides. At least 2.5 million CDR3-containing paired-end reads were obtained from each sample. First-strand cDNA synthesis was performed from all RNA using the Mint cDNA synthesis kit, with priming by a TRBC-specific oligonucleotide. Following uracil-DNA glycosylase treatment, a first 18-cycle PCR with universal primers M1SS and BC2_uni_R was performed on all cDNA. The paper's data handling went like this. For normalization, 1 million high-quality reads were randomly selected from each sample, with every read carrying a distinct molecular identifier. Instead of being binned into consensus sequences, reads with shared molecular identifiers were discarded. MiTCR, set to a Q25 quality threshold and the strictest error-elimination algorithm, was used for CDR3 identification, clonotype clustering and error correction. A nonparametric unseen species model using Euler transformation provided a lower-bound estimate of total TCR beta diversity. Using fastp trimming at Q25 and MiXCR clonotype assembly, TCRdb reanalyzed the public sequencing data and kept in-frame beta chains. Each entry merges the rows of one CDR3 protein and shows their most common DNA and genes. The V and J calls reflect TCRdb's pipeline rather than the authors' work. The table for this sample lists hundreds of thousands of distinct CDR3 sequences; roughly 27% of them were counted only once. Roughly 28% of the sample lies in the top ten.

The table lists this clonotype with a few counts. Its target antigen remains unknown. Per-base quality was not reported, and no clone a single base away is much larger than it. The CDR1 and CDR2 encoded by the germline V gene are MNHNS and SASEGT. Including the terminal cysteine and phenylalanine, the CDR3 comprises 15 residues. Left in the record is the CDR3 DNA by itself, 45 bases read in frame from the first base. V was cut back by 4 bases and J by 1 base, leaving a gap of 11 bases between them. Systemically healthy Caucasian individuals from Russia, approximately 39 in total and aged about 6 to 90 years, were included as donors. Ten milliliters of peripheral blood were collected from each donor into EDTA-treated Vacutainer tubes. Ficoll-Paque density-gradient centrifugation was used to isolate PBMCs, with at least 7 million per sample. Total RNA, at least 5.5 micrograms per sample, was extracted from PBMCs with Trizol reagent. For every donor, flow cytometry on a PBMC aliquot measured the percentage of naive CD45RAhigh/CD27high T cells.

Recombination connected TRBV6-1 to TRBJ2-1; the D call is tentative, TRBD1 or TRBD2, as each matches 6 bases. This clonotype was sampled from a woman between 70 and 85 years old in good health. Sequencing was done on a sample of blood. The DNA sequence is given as TGTGCCAGCAGTGTACAGGGAGGTTCCTACAATGAGCAGTTCTTC. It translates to CASSVQGGSYNEQFF.